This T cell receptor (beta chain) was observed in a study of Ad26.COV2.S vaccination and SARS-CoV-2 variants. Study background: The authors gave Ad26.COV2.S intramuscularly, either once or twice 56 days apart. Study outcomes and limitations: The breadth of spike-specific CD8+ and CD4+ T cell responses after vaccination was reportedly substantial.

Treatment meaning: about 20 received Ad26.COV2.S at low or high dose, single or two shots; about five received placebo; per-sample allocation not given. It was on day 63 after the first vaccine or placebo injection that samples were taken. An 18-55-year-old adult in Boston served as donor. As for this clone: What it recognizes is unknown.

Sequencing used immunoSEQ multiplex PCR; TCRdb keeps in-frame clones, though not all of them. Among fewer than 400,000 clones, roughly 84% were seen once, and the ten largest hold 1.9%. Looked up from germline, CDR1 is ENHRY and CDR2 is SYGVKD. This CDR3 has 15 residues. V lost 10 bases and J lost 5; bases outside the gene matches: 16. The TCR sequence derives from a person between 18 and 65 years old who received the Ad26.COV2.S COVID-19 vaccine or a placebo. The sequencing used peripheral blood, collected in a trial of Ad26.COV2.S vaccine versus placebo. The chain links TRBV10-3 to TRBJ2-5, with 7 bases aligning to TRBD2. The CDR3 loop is CATKGGSNQVETQYF. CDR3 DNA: TGTGCCACCAAGGGAGGGTCCAACCAAGTCGAGACCCAGTACTTC.